This T cell receptor beta chain was captured by sequencing in a study of OX40 agonist ivuxolimab in advanced cancers. Study at large: Males comprised 82.7% of the group, whose mean age was about 62 years (range 23 to 79).

The protocol was immunoSEQ multiplex PCR, while the TCRdb copy is restricted to in-frame clones and leaves out a portion. Here the sample spans roughly 100,000 clones, roughly 87% being singletons. This CDR3 is 14 amino acids long. The V end was cut by 4 bases, the J end by 2 bases, with 13 bases between. Germline values: CDR1 SGHRS, CDR2 YFSETQ. A remark on this clone: Its matching antigen is unknown.

Points from the study as a whole: Both blood CD4+ and CD8+ T cells showed clonal growth by week 6 at 0.1 to 3.0 mg/kg.

Systemic immunosuppression or autoimmune disease history was grounds to exclude patients. The clonotype originates from an adult with an advanced solid tumor such as melanoma, head and neck, liver or kidney cancer. The sequencing here drew on CD4+ or CD8+ T cells sorted from blood, taken in a trial of the OX40 agonist ivuxolimab. The V gene is TRBV5-1, the J gene TRBJ2-7, with D possibly being TRBD1 or TRBD2 (6 bases each). Here the CDR3 DNA reads TGCGCCAGCAGCCTACAGGGAGGCCCCTACGAGCAGTACTTC. It codes for CASSLQGGPYEQYF.